This TCR beta chain came from a study of T cell responses to AZD1222 COVID-19 vaccine. Study observations and caveats: Nearly half of the spike-specific TCRs reportedly recognize variant regions that carry no mutations.

Worth noting for this clone: The antigen is not known.

Assay: immunoSEQ multiplex PCR; the TCRdb copy retains only in-frame clones and omits some. Among 50,000 or so clones listed, around nine tenths were seen once. The V and J ends lost 4 bases and 0 bases, in that order; junction bases with no gene match: 9. The CDR3 extends over 17 amino acids. Germline CDR1 and CDR2: MDHEN and SYDVKM. Specimen: peripheral blood, collected on day 0 of AZD1222 vaccination. This TCR was sampled from an adult in good health. The chain joins TRBV28 to TRBJ2-7, with TRBD2 matching over 10 bases. The CDR3 nucleotides are TGTGCCAGCAGTTCCTCTAGCGGGAGCCGAAGCTCCTACGAGCAGTACTTC. This sequence encodes CASSSSSGSRSSYEQYF.